The rows below give T cell receptor beta chains drawn from one sample of a study of Ad26.COV2.S vaccination and SARS-CoV-2 variants. Some clones are missing from TCRdb's copy, which holds only in-frame ones; the method was immunoSEQ multiplex PCR. The sample has about 400,000 clones; roughly four fifths are singletons. Sequencing was performed on peripheral blood, taken in a trial of Ad26.COV2.S vaccine versus placebo. These receptors came from a person between 18 and 65 years old who received the Ad26.COV2.S COVID-19 vaccine or a placebo. The CDR3 runs from the conserved cysteine through the conserved F or W. A D gene is named only where the DNA matches it firmly. Rows may omit the clone size; those that give it use once, few, many or a size class.

>TRBJ1-1|-|TRBD1|15|TRBV19
TGTGCCAGTAGTATAGCTCCAGGGGGCGGAACTGAAGCTTTCTTT
CASSIAPGGGTEAFF
>TRBJ1-3|-|TRBD1|13|TRBV5-4
TGTGCCAGCAGCTTGGGACAGGGGTACACCATATATTTT
CASSLGQGYTIYF
>TRBJ2-1|once|-|14|TRBV11-2
TGTGCCAGCAGCTTCAGGACGGCTTACAATGAGCAGTTCTTC
CASSFRTAYNEQFF
>TRBJ1-5|-|TRBD1|15|TRBV12-5
TGTGCTAGTGCCGATGGGGGACAGCGCAATCAGCCCCAGCATTTT
CASADGGQRNQPQHF
>TRBJ2-2|-|-|16|TRBV19
TGTGCCAGTAGAACCGACTGGACATTTAACACCGGGGAGCTGTTTTTT
CASRTDWTFNTGELFF
>TRBJ2-5|few|-|11|TRBV6-2/TRBV6-3
TGTGCCAGCAGTGACCAAGAGACCCAGTACTTC
CASSDQETQYF
>TRBJ1-2|-|-|12|TRBV3-1/TRBV3-2
TGTGCCAGCAGCCTGGAGGGCAGGGGCTACACCTTC
CASSLEGRGYTF
>TRBJ2-2|-|TRBD2|13|TRBV29-1
TGCAGCGTTTTAGCGGGGGTCACCGGGGAGCTGTTTTTT
CSVLAGVTGELFF
>TRBJ1-2|-|-|15|TRBV7-9
TGTGCCAGCAGCTTAGTATCTCGAGTCGCTTGGGGCTACACCTTC
CASSLVSRVAWGYTF
>TRBJ2-2|-|-|12|TRBV24-1
TGTGCCACCAGTCCGGGCACCGGGGAGCTGTTTTTT
CATSPGTGELFF
>TRBJ1-6|few|-|16|TRBV19
TGTGCCAGTACCGTCCTAGGGGCCCGTGGTAATTCACCCCTCCACTTT
CASTVLGARGNSPLHF
>TRBJ2-7|-|-|13|TRBV5-1
TGCGCCAGCAGCCCGGACTACAGAGGGGAGCAGTACTTC
CASSPDYRGEQYF
>TRBJ2-1|few|TRBD2|19|TRBV14
TGTGCCAGCAGCCAAGGGAAGGTTATGAGCGGGAGAGCCTACAATGAGCAGTTCTTC
CASSQGKVMSGRAYNEQFF
>TRBJ1-1|few|-|13|TRBV19
TGTGCCAGTAGTAGAAAGCAAAACACTGAAGCTTTCTTT
CASSRKQNTEAFF
>TRBJ1-6|-|-|13|TRBV6-5
TGTGCCAGCAGTTACGAGTATAATTCACCCCTCCACTTT
CASSYEYNSPLHF
>TRBJ1-5|once|-|14|TRBV4-1
TGCGCCAGCAGCCAGACAGGAGGCAATCAGCCCCAGCATTTT
CASSQTGGNQPQHF
>TRBJ1-4|-|-|14|TRBV5-5
TGTGCCAGCAGCTTGACCGGGTCTAATGAAAAACTGTTTTTT
CASSLTGSNEKLFF
>TRBJ2-3|once|TRBD2|15|TRBV3-1/TRBV3-2
TGTGCCAGCAGCCCTATAGCGGGAGCTGCAGATACGCAGTATTTT
CASSPIAGAADTQYF
>TRBJ2-7|few|-|14|TRBV4-1
TGCGCCAGCAGCCAAGCCGGGGGTACCTACGAGCAGTACTTC
CASSQAGGTYEQYF
>TRBJ2-2|-|-|13|TRBV11-2
TGTGCCAGCAGCTTCCCGTCCACCGGGGAGCTGTTTTTT
CASSFPSTGELFF
>TRBJ1-2|-|-|13|TRBV27
TGTGCCAGCAGTGCCTGGGCTAACTATGGCTACACCTTC
CASSAWANYGYTF
>TRBJ1-1|-|-|14|TRBV19
TGTGCCACCTCTCAAGCCCCCATGAACACTGAAGCTTTCTTT
CATSQAPMNTEAFF
>TRBJ1-2|-|TRBD1|14|TRBV6-1
TGTGCCAGCAGTGAAGGGGCAGGGGGCTCTGGCTACACCTTC
CASSEGAGGSGYTF
>TRBJ2-5|-|-|12|TRBV2
TGTGCCAGCGCCAAAATGGGAGAGACCCAGTACTTC
CASAKMGETQYF
>TRBJ2-5|-|TRBD2|16|TRBV25-1
TGTGCCAGCAGGGGTAACAAGGGACTAGTTTCAGAGACCCAGTACTTC
CASRGNKGLVSETQYF
>TRBJ2-7|-|-|15|TRBV27
TGTGCCAGCAGCCCAGGGACGGACCCCTACGAGGCGCAGTACTTC
CASSPGTDPYEAQYF
>TRBJ2-1|-|TRBD1|13|TRBV29-1
TGCAGCGTCCGGGACAGAGCCTACAATGAGCAGTTCTTC
CSVRDRAYNEQFF
>TRBJ1-4|-|-|13|TRBV29-1
TGCGGACACGGATGGAGGTGGGGTGAAAAACTGTTTTTT
CGHGWRWGEKLFF
>TRBJ2-5|-|TRBD2|14|TRBV5-1
TGCGCCAGCAGCTTGGTGCGGGGGGGAGAGACCCAGTACTTC
CASSLVRGGETQYF
>TRBJ1-5|-|-|15|TRBV6-6
TGTGCCAGCCTCCGGGAGCGGACTAGCAATCAGCCCCAGCATTTT
CASLRERTSNQPQHF
>TRBJ2-1|-|-|15|TRBV5-1
TGCGCCAGCAGCTTGGGCCGAAATGACTACAATGAGCAGTTCTTC
CASSLGRNDYNEQFF
>TRBJ2-3|-|-|13|TRBV12-3/TRBV12-4
TGTGCCAGCAGGGTAACTAGCACAGATACGCAGTATTTT
CASRVTSTDTQYF
>TRBJ2-1|-|-|13|TRBV19
TGTGCCAGTAGGAGCTTGAATTACAATGAGCAGTTCTTC
CASRSLNYNEQFF
>TRBJ2-7|-|-|12|TRBV11-2
TGTGCCAGCAGCCTAATAATGTACGAGCAGTACTTC
CASSLIMYEQYF
>TRBJ1-2|-|-|16|TRBV7-6
TGTGCCAGCAGCTTACTAACCAGACACTCCGGCTATGGCTACACCTTC
CASSLLTRHSGYGYTF
>TRBJ2-2|-|-|14|TRBV5-1
TGCGCCAGCAGCGTTGGGGCCATCACCGGGGAGCTGTTTTTT
CASSVGAITGELFF
>TRBJ1-6|-|-|13|TRBV10-3
TGTGCCAGTAGGGACAATTATAATTCACCCCTCCACTTT
CASRDNYNSPLHF
>TRBJ2-1|-|TRBD2|16|TRBV24-1
TGTGCCACCAGTGACCCTGGGACTAGCGGGTACAATGAGCAGTTCTTC
CATSDPGTSGYNEQFF
>TRBJ1-2|-|-|14|TRBV5-1
TGCGCCAGCAGCTTGGGTCAGCAAGGTTATGGCTACACCTTC
CASSLGQQGYGYTF
>TRBJ2-2|-|TRBD2|15|TRBV4-3
TGCGCCAGCAGCGGCGGGGGGGCGTACACCGGGGAGCTGTTTTTT
CASSGGGAYTGELFF
>TRBJ2-3|-|-|16|TRBV7-9
TGTGCCAGCAGCTTAAAAGTGGGGGTGAGCACAGATACGCAGTATTTT
CASSLKVGVSTDTQYF
>TRBJ2-5|-|-|14|TRBV10-3
TGTGCCATCAGTGATCGGGCTAATCAAGAGACCCAGTACTTC
CAISDRANQETQYF
>TRBJ2-3|-|TRBD1|16|TRBV5-1
TGCGCCAGCAGCTATATGACAGGGTATCTCACAGATACGCAGTATTTT
CASSYMTGYLTDTQYF
>TRBJ2-7|-|TRBD1|15|TRBV19
TGTGCCAGTAGTATACCCCGGGACAGGGGTTACGAGCAGTACTTC
CASSIPRDRGYEQYF
>TRBJ2-5|-|-|17|TRBV2
TGTGCCAGCAGTGAAGGGCCTCCGGAGGGGTTTCAAGAGACCCAGTACTTC
CASSEGPPEGFQETQYF
>TRBJ2-7|few|TRBD1|15|TRBV2
TGTGCCAGCAGTGAGGGGGACAGGCTGAGGATCGAGCAGTACTTC
CASSEGDRLRIEQYF
>TRBJ1-5|-|-|15|TRBV28
TGTGCCAGCAGTTTACGAGGTTATAGCAATCAGCCCCAGCATTTT
CASSLRGYSNQPQHF
>TRBJ1-2|-|-|12|TRBV19
TGTGCCAGTAGTATAAGTAGGAGTGGCTACACCTTC
CASSISRSGYTF
>TRBJ1-3|-|-|19|TRBV7-9
TGTGCCAGCAGCTTAGCGGCAATAGGGGGGGTATTCTCTGGAAACACCATATATTTT
CASSLAAIGGVFSGNTIYF
>TRBJ1-1|-|-|10|TRBV20-1
TGCAGTGCTAGGTCCACTGAAGCTTTCTTT
CSARSTEAFF